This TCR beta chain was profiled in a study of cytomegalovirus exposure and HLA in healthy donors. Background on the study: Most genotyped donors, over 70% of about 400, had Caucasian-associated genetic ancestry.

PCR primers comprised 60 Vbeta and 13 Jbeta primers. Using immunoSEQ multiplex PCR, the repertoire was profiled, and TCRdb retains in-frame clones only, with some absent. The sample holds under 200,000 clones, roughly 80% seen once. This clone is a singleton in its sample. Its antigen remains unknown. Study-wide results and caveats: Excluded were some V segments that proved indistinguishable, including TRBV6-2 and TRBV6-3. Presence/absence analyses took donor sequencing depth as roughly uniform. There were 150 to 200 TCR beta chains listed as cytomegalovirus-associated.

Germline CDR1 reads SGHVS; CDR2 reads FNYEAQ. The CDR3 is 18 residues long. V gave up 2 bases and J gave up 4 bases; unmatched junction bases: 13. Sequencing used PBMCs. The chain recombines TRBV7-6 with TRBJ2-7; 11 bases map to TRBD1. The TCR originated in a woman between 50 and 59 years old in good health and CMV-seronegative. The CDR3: CASSLSGLRGQGVYEQYF. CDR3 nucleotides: TGTGCCAGCAGCTTATCAGGCTTACGGGGACAGGGGGTTTACGAGCAGTACTTC.